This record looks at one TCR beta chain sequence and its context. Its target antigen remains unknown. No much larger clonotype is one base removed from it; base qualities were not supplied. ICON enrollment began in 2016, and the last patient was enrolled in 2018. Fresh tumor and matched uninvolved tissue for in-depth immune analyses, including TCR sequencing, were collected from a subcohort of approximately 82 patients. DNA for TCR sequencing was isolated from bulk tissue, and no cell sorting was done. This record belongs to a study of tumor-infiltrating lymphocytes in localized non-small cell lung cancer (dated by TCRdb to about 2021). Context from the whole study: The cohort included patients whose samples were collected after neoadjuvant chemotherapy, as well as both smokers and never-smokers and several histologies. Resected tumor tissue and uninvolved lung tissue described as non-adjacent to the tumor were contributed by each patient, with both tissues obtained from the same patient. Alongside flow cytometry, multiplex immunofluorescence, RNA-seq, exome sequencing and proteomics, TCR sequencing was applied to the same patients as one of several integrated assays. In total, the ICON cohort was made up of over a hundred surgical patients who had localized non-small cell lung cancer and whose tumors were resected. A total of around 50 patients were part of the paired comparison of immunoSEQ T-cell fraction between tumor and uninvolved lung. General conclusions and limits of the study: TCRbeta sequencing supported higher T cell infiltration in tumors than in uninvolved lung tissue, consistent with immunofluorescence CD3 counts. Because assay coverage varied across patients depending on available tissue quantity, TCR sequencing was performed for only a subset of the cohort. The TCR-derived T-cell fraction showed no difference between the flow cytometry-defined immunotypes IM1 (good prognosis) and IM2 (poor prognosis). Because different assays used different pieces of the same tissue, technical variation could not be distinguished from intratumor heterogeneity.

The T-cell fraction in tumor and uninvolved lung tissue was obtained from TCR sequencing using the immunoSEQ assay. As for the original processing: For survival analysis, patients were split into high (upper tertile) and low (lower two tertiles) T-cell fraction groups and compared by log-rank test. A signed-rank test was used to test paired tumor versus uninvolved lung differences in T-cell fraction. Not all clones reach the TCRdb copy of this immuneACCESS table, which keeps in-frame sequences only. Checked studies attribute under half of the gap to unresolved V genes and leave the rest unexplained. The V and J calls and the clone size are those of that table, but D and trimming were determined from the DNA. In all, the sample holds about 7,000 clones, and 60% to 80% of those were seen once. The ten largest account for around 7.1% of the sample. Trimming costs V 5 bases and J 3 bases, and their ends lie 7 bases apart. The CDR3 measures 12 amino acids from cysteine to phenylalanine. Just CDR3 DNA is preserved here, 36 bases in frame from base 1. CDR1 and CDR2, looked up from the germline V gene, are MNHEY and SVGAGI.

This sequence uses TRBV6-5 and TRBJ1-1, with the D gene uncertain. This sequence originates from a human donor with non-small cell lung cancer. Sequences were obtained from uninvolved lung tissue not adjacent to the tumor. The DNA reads TGTGCCAGCAGTAGGGCGGACACTGAAGCTTTCTTT. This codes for CASSRADTEAFF.